This T cell receptor (beta chain) derives from a study of regulatory T cells in long-lasting Graves disease. Remarks on this clonotype: Its antigen remains unknown. Being one base from a much bigger clone, this may be a read error. This CDR3 fails to terminate in the conserved phenylalanine or tryptophan, so it likely reflects a read error.

This CDR3 has 14 residues. The germline gives CDR1 SGHDN, CDR2 FVKESK. V shed 0 bases and J shed 1 base, with 5 bases lying between them. Building the TCR beta libraries relied on iRepertoire HTBI primers, and CDR3 regions underwent Arm-PCR. One entry per CDR3 protein results from TCRdb running MiXCR on the multiplex PCR reads. The sample lists about 430,000 distinct CDR3 sequences, approximately 15% seen once, with about 7.6% in the top ten. Findings of the study overall: It was in persistent disease that TRBV28, TRBJ1-2 and TRBJ2-5 were favored.

Time point given: newly diagnosed GD, antithyroid drugs for less than 3 months. Isolated PBMC RNA provided the starting material for the TCR library. Separately, the same data were catalogued under a study of T cells in Graves' hyperthyroidism and ophthalmopathy. As reported in that work: Diagnosing involved the use of clinical symptoms, serum thyroxine and TRAb, thyroid ultrasound and orbital computed tomography.

The chain has TRBV14 and TRBJ2-3; D call uncertain. The sequence derives from a woman in her forties with Graves disease. The sequenced sample was peripheral blood mononuclear cells (PBMCs), obtained at new diagnosis, from a patient treated with antithyroid drugs. CDR3 nucleotide sequence: TGTGCCAGCAGCCAAGATTACGGCACAGATACGCAGTATCTT. The encoded protein is CASSQDYGTDTQYL.